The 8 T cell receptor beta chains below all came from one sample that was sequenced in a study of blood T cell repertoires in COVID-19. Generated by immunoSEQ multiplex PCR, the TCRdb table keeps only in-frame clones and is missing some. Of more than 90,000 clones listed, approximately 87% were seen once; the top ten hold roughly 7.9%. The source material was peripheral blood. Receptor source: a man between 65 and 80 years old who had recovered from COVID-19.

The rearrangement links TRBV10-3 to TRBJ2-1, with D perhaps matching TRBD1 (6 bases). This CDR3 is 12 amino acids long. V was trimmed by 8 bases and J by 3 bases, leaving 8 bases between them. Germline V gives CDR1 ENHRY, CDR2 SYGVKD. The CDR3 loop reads CAIGQYYNEQFF. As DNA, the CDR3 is TGTGCCATCGGACAGTACTACAATGAGCAGTTCTTC.

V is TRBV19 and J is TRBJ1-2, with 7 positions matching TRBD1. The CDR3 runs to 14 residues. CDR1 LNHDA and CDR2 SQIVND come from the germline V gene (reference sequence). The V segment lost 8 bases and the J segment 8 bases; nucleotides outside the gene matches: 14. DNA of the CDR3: TGTGCCAGTGAGGGCGACAGGGACTTTGGCGGCTACACCTTC. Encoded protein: CASEGDRDFGGYTF.

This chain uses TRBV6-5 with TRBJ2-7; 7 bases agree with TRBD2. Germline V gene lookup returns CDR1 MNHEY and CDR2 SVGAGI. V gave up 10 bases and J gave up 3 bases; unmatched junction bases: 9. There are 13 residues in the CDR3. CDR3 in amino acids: CATTSVFGYEQYF. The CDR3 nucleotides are TGTGCCACCACTAGCGTTTTCGGCTACGAGCAGTACTTC.

The chain's CDR3 is CASSYTRDRGPGYTF. The CDR3 DNA is TGTGCCAGCAGTTACACCCGGGACAGGGGCCCTGGCTACACCTTC. The chain links TRBV6-5 to TRBJ1-2; 10 bases match TRBD1. The CDR3 has 15 amino acids. The junction had 7 bases not matched to a gene; V was cut back by 2 bases and J by 7 bases. In germline, CDR1 is MNHEY, CDR2 SVGAGI.

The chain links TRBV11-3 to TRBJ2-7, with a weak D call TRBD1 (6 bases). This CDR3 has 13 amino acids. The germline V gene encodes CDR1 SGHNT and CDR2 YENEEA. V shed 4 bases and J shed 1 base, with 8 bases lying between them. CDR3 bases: TGTGCCAGCAGCTCGGGACAATCCTACGAGCAGTACTTC. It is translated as CASSSGQSYEQYF.

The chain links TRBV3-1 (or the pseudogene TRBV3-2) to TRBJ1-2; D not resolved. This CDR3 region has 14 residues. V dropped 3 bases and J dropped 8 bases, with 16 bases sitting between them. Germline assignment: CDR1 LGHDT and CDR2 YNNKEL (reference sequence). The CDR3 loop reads CASSQPAVSGGYTF. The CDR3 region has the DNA TGTGCCAGCAGCCAGCCCGCCGTATCGGGGGGCTACACCTTC.

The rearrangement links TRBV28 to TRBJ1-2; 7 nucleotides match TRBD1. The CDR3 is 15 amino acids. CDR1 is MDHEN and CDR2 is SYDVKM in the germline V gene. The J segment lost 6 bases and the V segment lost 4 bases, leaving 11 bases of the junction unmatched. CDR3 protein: CASSSNILDRDGYTF. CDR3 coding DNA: TGTGCCAGCAGTTCAAACATCCTAGACAGGGATGGCTACACCTTC.

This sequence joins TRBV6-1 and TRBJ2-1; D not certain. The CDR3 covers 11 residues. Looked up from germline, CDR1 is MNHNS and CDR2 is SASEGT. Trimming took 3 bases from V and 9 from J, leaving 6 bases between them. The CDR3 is CASSDYREQFF. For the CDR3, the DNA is TGTGCCAGCAGTGATTATCGTGAGCAGTTCTTC.